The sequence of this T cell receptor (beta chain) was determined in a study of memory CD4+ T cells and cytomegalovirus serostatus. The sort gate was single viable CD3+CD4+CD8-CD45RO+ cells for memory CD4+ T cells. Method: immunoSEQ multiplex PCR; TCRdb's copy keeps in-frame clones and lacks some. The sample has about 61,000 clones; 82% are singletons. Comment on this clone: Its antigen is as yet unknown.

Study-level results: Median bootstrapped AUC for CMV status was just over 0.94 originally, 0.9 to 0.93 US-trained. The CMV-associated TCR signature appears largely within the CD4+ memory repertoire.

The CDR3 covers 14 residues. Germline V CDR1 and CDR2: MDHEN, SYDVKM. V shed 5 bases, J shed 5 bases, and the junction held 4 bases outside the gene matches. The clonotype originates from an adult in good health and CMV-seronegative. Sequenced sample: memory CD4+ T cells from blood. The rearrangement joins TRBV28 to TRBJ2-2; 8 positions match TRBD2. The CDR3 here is CASSVTSGTGELFF. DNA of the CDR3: TGTGCCAGCAGTGTTACTAGCGGTACCGGGGAGCTGTTTTTT.